The 14 T cell receptor beta chains given below trace back to one sample, sequenced in a study of T cell changes during pregnancy in multiple sclerosis. Sequencing used immunoSEQ multiplex PCR; TCRdb keeps in-frame clones, though not all of them. The data contain tens of thousands of clones, roughly 91% of them seen just once; the ten biggest clones take up under 1.3%. The sequences come from peripheral blood, collected in the first trimester of pregnancy. The receptors derive from a female donor with multiple sclerosis, enrolled in a pregnancy study.

The J gene is TRBJ2-3, the V gene TRBV29-1, with D hard to call. This CDR3 region has 10 residues. With 8 bases removed from V and 1 base from J, the gap between germline ends came to 4 bases. Germline V gives CDR1 SQVTM, CDR2 ANQGSEA. The CDR3 loop is CSIGTDTQYF. The CDR3 coding sequence is TGCAGCATCGGCACAGATACGCAGTATTTT.

The chain links TRBV19 to TRBJ1-4; TRBD1 might be the D (6 bases). The ends were cut back, 1 base at V and 5 bases at J, with 17 bases in the middle. The CDR3 loop spans 17 amino acids. Germline V gene data show CDR1 as LNHDA and CDR2 as SQIVND (reference sequence). The CDR3 here is CASSIGPPVTGNEKLFF. Written as DNA, the CDR3 is TGTGCCAGTAGTATAGGCCCTCCTGTGACAGGCAATGAAAAACTGTTTTTT.

The chain uses TRBV6-1 and TRBJ2-5; 8 nucleotides agree with TRBD1. Germline V gene data show CDR1 as MNHNS and CDR2 as SASEGT. The ends lost 6 bases at V and 4 bases at J; junction bases unmatched: 4. The CDR3 has 13 amino acids. CDR3 in DNA: TGTGCCAGCAGAATTACAGGGGGAGAGACCCAGTACTTC. Translation: CASRITGGETQYF.

This clone was observed a handful of times. The gene calls are TRBV5-6 and TRBJ1-6, with D unclear. CDR3 length: 16 amino acids. Germline V gene data show CDR1 as SGHDT and CDR2 as YYEEEE. Trimming took 4 bases from V and 9 from J, leaving 20 bases between them. The CDR3 here is CASSPFSEGLGSPLHF. Written as DNA, the CDR3 is TGTGCCAGCAGCCCCTTTTCGGAGGGTCTCGGTTCACCCCTCCACTTT.

This rearrangement joins TRBV7-8 to TRBJ1-3; the match to TRBD1 covers 10 bases. V dropped 3 bases and J dropped 0; count of bases not matched to a gene: 14. CDR1 and CDR2 (germline): SGHVS, FQNEAQ. The CDR3 length is 20 residues. The CDR3 sequence is CASSFRPSGTGVTSGNTIYF. The CDR3 coding sequence is TGTGCCAGCAGCTTTCGACCTAGTGGGACAGGGGTAACCTCTGGAAACACCATATATTTT.

The CDR3 DNA follows: TGTGCCTGGAGTGTAGGGGTAGGGGCTCAAAGGGTGGACACTGAAGCTTTCTTT. Encoded protein: CAWSVGVGAQRVDTEAFF. V gene TRBV30 combines with J gene TRBJ1-1, with D possibly being TRBD1 (5 bases). The CDR3 runs to 18 residues. Germline lookup yields CDR1 GTSNPN and CDR2 SVGIG (reference sequence). V dropped 0 bases and J dropped 3 bases, with 23 bases sitting between them.

The chain has TRBV28 and TRBJ1-5; D is possibly TRBD1 (6 bases). Deletions cut 3 bases from V and 1 base from J, with 13 bases between. Per the germline V gene, CDR1 is MDHEN and CDR2 is SYDVKM. This CDR3 spans 16 amino acids. The CDR3 protein is CASSFRGAGSNQPQHF. The DNA for the CDR3 is TGTGCCAGCAGTTTCCGGGGGGCGGGAAGCAATCAGCCCCAGCATTTT. The full variable domain, its missing parts supplied by reference TRBV28 and TRBJ1-5, is DVKVTQSSRYLVKRTGEKVFLECVQDMDHENMFWYRQDPGLGLRLIYFSYDVKMKEKGDIPEGYSVSREKKERFSLILESASTNQTSMYLCASSFRGAGSNQPQHFGDGTRLSIL.

The CDR3 reads CASSQTLNEQFF. In DNA, the CDR3 is TGTGCCAGCAGTCAGACTCTAAATGAGCAGTTCTTC. The J gene is TRBJ2-1, the V gene TRBV2; D gene ambiguous. V lost 5 bases and J lost 7, with 9 bases in between. CDR1 is SNHLY, CDR2 FYNNEI, per germline. The CDR3 consists of 12 residues.

This clone occurred a few times. The V and J genes are TRBV11-1 and TRBJ1-1; TRBD1 matches at 8 bases. Germline assignment: CDR1 SGHAT and CDR2 FQDESV (reference sequence). This CDR3 spans 15 amino acids. With V trimmed by 5 bases and J by 4 bases, 9 bases remained unmatched. CDR3 protein: CASSLRQGTGTEAFF. In nucleotides, the CDR3 is TGTGCCAGCAGCCTCCGACAGGGGACGGGCACTGAAGCTTTCTTT.

This clone has only one observation. This sequence joins TRBV27 and TRBJ1-1; no reliable D call. The CDR3 is 13 residues long. V dropped 6 bases and J dropped 3 bases, with 11 bases sitting between them. Germline lookup yields CDR1 MNHEY and CDR2 SMNVEV (reference sequence). CDR3 residues: CASSLKRDTEAFF. The DNA of the CDR3 is TGTGCCAGCAGCCTAAAGAGGGACACTGAAGCTTTCTTT.

The chain links TRBV11-1 to TRBJ1-1, with a weak D call TRBD1 (5 bases). Germline CDR1 reads SGHAT; CDR2 reads FQDESV (reference sequence). V was pared by 6 bases and J by 0 bases, with 14 bases between. The CDR3 contains 15 residues. The CDR3 DNA reads as TGTGCCAGCAGTATGGCGGGACCGATGAACACTGAAGCTTTCTTT. Encoded protein: CASSMAGPMNTEAFF.

The rearrangement links TRBV5-8 to TRBJ1-2; TRBD1 matches 7 bases. The CDR3 is 16 amino acids. After removal of 0 bases from V and 6 bases from J, the junction contained 11 bases not matched to a gene. The germline V gene has CDR1 SGHTS and CDR2 YDEGEE. The CDR3 loop reads CASSLDRGYITDGYTF. The CDR3 region has the DNA TGTGCCAGCAGCTTGGACAGGGGATACATTACGGATGGCTACACCTTC.

This sequence joins TRBV6-1 and TRBJ2-7; 12 bases match TRBD1. Per the germline V gene, CDR1 is MNHNS and CDR2 is SASEGT. The CDR3 sequence is 12 residues long. V lost 8 bases to trimming and J lost 6 bases; unmatched junction nucleotides: 2. The CDR3 sequence is CASGTGGTEQYF. The CDR3, as DNA: TGTGCCAGCGGGACAGGGGGCACCGAGCAGTACTTC.

The chain is built from TRBV25-1 and TRBJ2-2; 7 nucleotides line up with TRBD1. CDR1 and CDR2 from the germline V gene are MGHDK and SYGVNS. The CDR3 runs to 15 residues. The V and J ends lost 8 bases and 3 bases, in that order; junction bases with no gene match: 9. The CDR3 spells CASLGTAPDTGELFF. The CDR3 DNA sequence: TGTGCCAGCTTAGGGACAGCCCCGGACACCGGGGAGCTGTTTTTT.